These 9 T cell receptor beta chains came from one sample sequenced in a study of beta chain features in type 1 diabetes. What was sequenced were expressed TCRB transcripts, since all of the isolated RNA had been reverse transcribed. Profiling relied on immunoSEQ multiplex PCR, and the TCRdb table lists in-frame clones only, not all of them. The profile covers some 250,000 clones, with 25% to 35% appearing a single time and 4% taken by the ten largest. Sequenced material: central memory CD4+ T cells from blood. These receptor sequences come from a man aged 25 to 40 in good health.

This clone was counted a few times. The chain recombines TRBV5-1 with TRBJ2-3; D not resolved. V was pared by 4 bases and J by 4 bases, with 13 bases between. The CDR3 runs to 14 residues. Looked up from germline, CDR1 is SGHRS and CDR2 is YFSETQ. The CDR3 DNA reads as TGCGCCAGCAGCCTCAAGCCTACTCCAGATACGCAGTATTTT. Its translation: CASSLKPTPDTQYF.

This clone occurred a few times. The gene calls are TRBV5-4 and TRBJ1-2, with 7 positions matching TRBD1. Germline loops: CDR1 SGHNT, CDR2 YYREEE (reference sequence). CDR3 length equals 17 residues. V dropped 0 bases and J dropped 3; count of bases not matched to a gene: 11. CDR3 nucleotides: TGTGCCAGCAGCTTGGGCCTTACGGGGACAGCTTACTATGGCTACACCTTC. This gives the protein CASSLGLTGTAYYGYTF. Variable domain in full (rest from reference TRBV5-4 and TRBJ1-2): ETGVTQSPTHLIKTRGQQVTLRCSSQSGHNTVSWYQQALGQGPQFIFQYYREEENGRGNFPPRFSGLQFPNYSSELNVNALELDDSALYLCASSLGLTGTAYYGYTFGSGTRLTVV.

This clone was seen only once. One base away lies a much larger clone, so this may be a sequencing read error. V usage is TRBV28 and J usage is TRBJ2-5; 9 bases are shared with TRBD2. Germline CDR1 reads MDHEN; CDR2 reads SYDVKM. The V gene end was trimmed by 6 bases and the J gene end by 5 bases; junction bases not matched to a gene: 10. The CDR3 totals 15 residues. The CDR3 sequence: CASREASGRRETQYF. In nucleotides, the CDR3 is TGTGCCAGCAGGGAGGCCAGCGGGAGGCGGGAGACCCAGTACTTC.

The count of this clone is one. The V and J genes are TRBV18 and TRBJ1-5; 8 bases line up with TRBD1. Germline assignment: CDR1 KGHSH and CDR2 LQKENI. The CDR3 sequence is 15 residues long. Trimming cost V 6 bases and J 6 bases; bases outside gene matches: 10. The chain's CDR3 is CASSQGRGQGQPQHF. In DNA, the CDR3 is TGTGCCAGCTCCCAAGGCAGGGGGCAGGGTCAGCCCCAGCATTTT. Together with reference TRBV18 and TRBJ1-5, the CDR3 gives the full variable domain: NAGVMQNPRHLVRRRGQEARLRCSPMKGHSHVYWYRQLPEEGLKFMVYLQKENIIDESGMPKERFSAEFPKEGPSILRIQQVVRGDSAAYFCASSQGRGQGQPQHFGDGTRLSIL.

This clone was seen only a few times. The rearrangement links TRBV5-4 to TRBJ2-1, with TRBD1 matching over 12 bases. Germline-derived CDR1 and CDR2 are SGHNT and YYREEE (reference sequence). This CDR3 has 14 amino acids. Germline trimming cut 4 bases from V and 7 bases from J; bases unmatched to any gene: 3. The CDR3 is CASSRGQGANEQFF. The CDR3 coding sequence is TGTGCCAGCAGCCGGGGACAGGGGGCGAATGAGCAGTTCTTC.

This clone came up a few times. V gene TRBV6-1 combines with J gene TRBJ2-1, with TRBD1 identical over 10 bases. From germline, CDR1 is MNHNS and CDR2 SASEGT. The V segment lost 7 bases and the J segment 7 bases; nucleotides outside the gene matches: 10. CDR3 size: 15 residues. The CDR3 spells CASKTPGQGINEQFF. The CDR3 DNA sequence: TGTGCCAGCAAGACCCCGGGACAGGGGATAAATGAGCAGTTCTTC.

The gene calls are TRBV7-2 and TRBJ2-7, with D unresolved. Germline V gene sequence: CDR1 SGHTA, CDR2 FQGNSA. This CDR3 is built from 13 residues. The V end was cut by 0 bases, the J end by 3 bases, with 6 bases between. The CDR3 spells CASSLAVDYEQYF. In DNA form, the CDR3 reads TGTGCCAGCAGCTTAGCAGTGGACTACGAGCAGTACTTC.

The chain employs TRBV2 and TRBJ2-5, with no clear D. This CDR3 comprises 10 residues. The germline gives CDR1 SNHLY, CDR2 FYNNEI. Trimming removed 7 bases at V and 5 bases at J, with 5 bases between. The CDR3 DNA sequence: TGTGCCAGCAAAATGGAGACCCAGTACTTC. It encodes CASKMETQYF.

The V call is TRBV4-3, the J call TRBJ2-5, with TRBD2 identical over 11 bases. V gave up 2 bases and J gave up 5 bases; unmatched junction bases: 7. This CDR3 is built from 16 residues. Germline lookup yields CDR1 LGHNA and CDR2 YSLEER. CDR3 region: CASSQTGTSGYETQYF. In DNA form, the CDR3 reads TGCGCCAGCAGCCAAACCGGGACTAGCGGATATGAGACCCAGTACTTC.